Included here is one T cell receptor (beta chain) sequence, with context. Its antigen remains unknown. The data are from a study of cytomegalovirus exposure and HLA in healthy donors. Study observations and caveats: Most TCR sequences were uncommon, yet certain public TCRs appeared in many donors.

TCRdb's table, derived via immunoSEQ multiplex PCR, lists solely in-frame clones and lacks some. The table includes more than 140,000 clones, roughly 91% detected once. Source material: PBMCs. This clonotype was sampled from a woman aged 18-29 years in good health and CMV-seropositive.

The CDR3 is CSGALPQRGYNEQFF. As DNA, the CDR3 is TGCAGCGGGGCCCTCCCCCAGCGGGGCTACAATGAGCAGTTCTTC. The chain employs TRBV29-1 and TRBJ2-1, with 7 bases matching TRBD2. CDR3 length equals 15 residues. The germline gives CDR1 SQVTM, CDR2 ANQGSEA. Losses at the gene ends were 7 bases for V and 3 bases for J; bases not matched to a gene: 12.